These 30 T cell receptor beta chains originate from one sample sequenced in a study of neoadjuvant anti-PD-1 for oral cavity cancer. Measured with immunoSEQ multiplex PCR; TCRdb has only the in-frame clones, and not every one. The repertoire holds 13,000 to 15,000 clones, with more than 65% as singletons. This sample comprised PBMCs, obtained before nivolumab (anti-PD-1) treatment. The receptors stem from a person between 35 and 79 years old with oral cavity squamous cell carcinoma.

This clone occurred a few times. This chain connects TRBV9 to TRBJ2-1; D ambiguous. From germline, CDR1 is SGDLS and CDR2 YYNGEE. V was trimmed by 0 bases and J by 10 bases, leaving 11 bases between them. The CDR3 consists of 13 residues. The CDR3 DNA sequence: TGTGCCAGCAGCGTAGTTCTGGCTGGGGAGCAGTTCTTC. Translated: CASSVVLAGEQFF.

The chain uses TRBV5-4 and TRBJ2-1; 11 nucleotides line up with TRBD2. The CDR3 has 16 residues. The J segment lost 2 bases and the V segment lost 3 bases, leaving 4 bases of the junction unmatched. CDR1 SGHNT and CDR2 YYREEE come from the germline V gene (reference sequence). The CDR3 nucleotides read TGTGCCAGCAGCTACGGACTAGCGGGCCCCTACAATGAGCAGTTCTTC. Translated: CASSYGLAGPYNEQFF.

V and J are TRBV29-1 and TRBJ1-2; perhaps TRBD1 as D (6 bases). Germline loops: CDR1 SQVTM, CDR2 ANQGSEA. The CDR3 consists of 13 residues. Trimming removed 4 bases from V and 3 bases from J, with 12 bases in between. CDR3 DNA sequence: TGCAGCGTTGGGGACATGGGATACTATGGCTACACCTTC. Its translation is CSVGDMGYYGYTF.

The V and J genes are TRBV10-1 and TRBJ1-5; unclear D gene. This CDR3 comprises 12 residues. The V gene's germline CDR1 is WNHNN and CDR2 SYGVQD (reference sequence). Deletions cut 8 bases from V and 0 bases from J, with 5 bases between. CDR3 DNA sequence: TGCGCCAGCCTATATAGCAATCAGCCCCAGCATTTT. This encodes CASLYSNQPQHF.

The rearrangement links TRBV10-3 to TRBJ1-1; no firm D call. Per the germline V gene, CDR1 is ENHRY and CDR2 is SYGVKD. The V end was cut by 6 bases, the J end by 6 bases, with 11 bases between. This CDR3 comprises 12 residues. The CDR3 nucleotides read TGTGCCATCAGCCCACGGGAGTCTGAAGCTTTCTTT. Encoded protein: CAISPRESEAFF.

The rearrangement joins TRBV4-1 to TRBJ1-4; D is unclear. V lost 5 bases, J lost 2 bases, and 9 bases lay in between. The CDR3 consists of 14 residues. Germline CDR1 reads MGHRA; CDR2 reads YSYEKL. The CDR3 is CASSYQWTNEKLFF. The CDR3 region has the DNA TGCGCCAGCAGCTATCAGTGGACTAATGAAAAACTGTTTTTT.

The gene calls are TRBV4-1 and TRBJ2-3, with 8 bases lining up with TRBD2. With V trimmed by 4 bases and J by 6 bases, 24 bases remained unmatched. The CDR3 loop spans 20 amino acids. From germline, CDR1 is MGHRA and CDR2 YSYEKL. The DNA for the CDR3 is TGCGCCAGCAGCCCACTCCTGGGGGTAGCGGGGACCCGATTGGGGGATACGCAGTATTTT. It encodes CASSPLLGVAGTRLGDTQYF.

In DNA form, the CDR3 reads TGTGCCACTTTGGACGGCATGAACACTGAAGCTTTCTTT. Protein product: CATLDGMNTEAFF. The chain joins TRBV10-3 to TRBJ1-1; D is unresolved. Germline V gene data show CDR1 as ENHRY and CDR2 as SYGVKD. V gave up 10 bases and J gave up 0 bases, with 12 bases separating them. There are 13 residues in the CDR3.

This clone was seen more than once but under ten times. The genes are TRBV5-1 and TRBJ1-5, with 9 bases matching TRBD1. The V and J ends lost 4 bases and 3 bases, in that order; junction bases with no gene match: 5. The CDR3 runs to 15 residues. The germline gives CDR1 SGHRS, CDR2 YFSETQ. The CDR3 loop is CASSPTGGPNQPQHF. In DNA form, the CDR3 reads TGCGCCAGCAGCCCCACAGGGGGCCCCAATCAGCCCCAGCATTTT.

CDR3 protein: CSVVDRGREDYGYTF. The CDR3 DNA follows: TGCAGCGTTGTAGACAGGGGGCGAGAAGACTATGGCTACACCTTC. V gene TRBV29-1 combines with J gene TRBJ1-2, with 10 bases lining up with TRBD1. The V gene's germline CDR1 is SQVTM and CDR2 ANQGSEA. Trimming at V came to 4 bases and at J to 3 bases, leaving 8 bases not matched to a gene. The CDR3 sequence is 15 residues long.

This clone appeared a few times. The CDR3 is CASSKTSGGGTDTQYF. The CDR3 DNA follows: TGTGCCAGCAGTAAAACTAGCGGGGGAGGTACAGATACGCAGTATTTT. V is TRBV6-4 and J is TRBJ2-3, with 11 nucleotides matching TRBD2. The CDR3 spans 16 residues. The germline gives CDR1 MRHNA, CDR2 SNTAGT. With V trimmed by 5 bases and J by 3 bases, 7 bases remained unmatched.

The rearrangement uses TRBV4-1 and TRBJ1-3; TRBD1 aligns across 9 bases. The J segment lost 5 bases and the V segment lost 3 bases, leaving 17 bases of the junction unmatched. This CDR3 is built from 19 residues. The germline V gene has CDR1 MGHRA and CDR2 YSYEKL. CDR3 bases: TGCGCCAGCAGCCATGCTATCATCCTGGGACAGGGTAATAGAAACACCATATATTTT. This codes for CASSHAIILGQGNRNTIYF.

This clone was picked up a small number of times. The J gene is TRBJ2-5, the V gene TRBV5-1; 13 nucleotides agree with TRBD2. The CDR3 consists of 15 residues. CDR1 and CDR2 from the germline V gene are SGHRS and YFSETQ. V lost 5 bases, J lost 4 bases, and 5 bases stayed unmatched. As DNA, the CDR3 is TGCGCCAGCAGTCCGACTAGCGGGGGGTCAGAGACCCAGTACTTC. It specifies CASSPTSGGSETQYF.

This chain links TRBV6-1 with TRBJ1-4; the D gene is possibly TRBD1 (5 bases). CDR1 is MNHNS and CDR2 is SASEGT in the germline V gene. V shed 2 bases and J shed 4 bases, with 11 bases lying between them. This CDR3 comprises 15 residues. CDR3 sequence reads: CASSEFEGNNEKLFF. The CDR3, as DNA: TGTGCCAGCAGTGAATTTGAGGGGAATAATGAAAAACTGTTTTTT.

The rearrangement joins TRBV5-1 to TRBJ2-1; TRBD2 matches 16 bases. J gave up 0 bases and V 3 bases, and 6 bases lay outside the gene matches. The CDR3 covers 19 residues. Germline V gives CDR1 SGHRS, CDR2 YFSETQ. CDR3 protein: CASSSWGTSGRDSYNEQFF. The DNA of the CDR3 is TGCGCCAGCAGCTCATGGGGGACTAGCGGGAGGGACTCCTACAATGAGCAGTTCTTC. Filled out from reference TRBV5-1 and TRBJ2-1, the complete variable domain reads KAGVTQTPRYLIKTRGQQVTLSCSPISGHRSVSWYQQTPGQGLQFLFEYFSETQRNKGNFPGRFSGRQFSNSRSEMNVSTLELGDSALYLCASSSWGTSGRDSYNEQFFGPGTRLTVL.

V usage is TRBV2 and J usage is TRBJ1-1; 11 nucleotides agree with TRBD1. Germline CDR1 and CDR2: SNHLY and FYNNEI. V shed 4 bases and J 5 bases; nucleotides not matched to a gene: 6. The CDR3 runs 15 residues. DNA of the CDR3: TGTGCCAGCAGTGTCCGGACAGGGGGCGCGACTGAAGCTTTCTTT. Residues: CASSVRTGGATEAFF.

The chain uses TRBV2 and TRBJ2-7; 11 bases line up with TRBD2. With V trimmed by 4 bases and J by 1 base, 3 bases remained unmatched. This CDR3 region has 15 residues. Germline CDR1 and CDR2: SNHLY and FYNNEI. CDR3 amino acids: CASSGGTSGSYEQYF. CDR3 DNA sequence: TGTGCCAGCAGTGGAGGGACTAGCGGTTCCTACGAGCAGTACTTC.

The V gene is TRBV7-9, the J gene TRBJ1-4; D call uncertain. CDR3 length: 16 residues. Germline V gene data show CDR1 as SEHNR and CDR2 as FQNEAQ (reference sequence). Between the trimmed V and J ends, which lost 0 bases and 4 bases, there was a span of 12 bases. In DNA, the CDR3 is TGTGCCAGCAGCTTAGCGTTAGCCAGCATTAATGAAAAACTGTTTTTT. Protein product: CASSLALASINEKLFF.

The chain combines TRBV4-1 with TRBJ2-5; TRBD2 matches 11 bases. The CDR3 is 17 residues long. Trimming took 0 bases from V and 7 from J; bases not matched to a gene: 10. Germline lookup yields CDR1 MGHRA and CDR2 YSYEKL. In nucleotides, the CDR3 is TGCGCCAGCAGCCAAGATCCCACTAGCGGGAGTTTGGGGACCCAGTACTTC. Amino acid sequence: CASSQDPTSGSLGTQYF.

The chain couples TRBV6-1 to TRBJ1-2; unclear D gene. V lost 6 bases, J lost 5 bases, and 16 bases lay in between. This CDR3 region has 14 residues. In germline, CDR1 is MNHNS, CDR2 SASEGT. The CDR3 nucleotides read TGTGCCAGCAGGAGTATAGTGTTGGAGTATGGCTACACCTTC. Translation: CASRSIVLEYGYTF.

The chain carries TRBV5-8 and TRBJ2-2; D is tentatively TRBD1 or TRBD2 (5 bases each). This CDR3 is 16 amino acids long. V dropped 2 bases and J dropped 5 bases, with 16 bases sitting between them. CDR1 and CDR2 (germline): SGHTS, YDEGEE. DNA of the CDR3: TGTGCCAGCAGCTTTTCCCCGGGGCGGAGGACCGGGGAGCTGTTTTTT. Protein: CASSFSPGRRTGELFF. Supplemented by reference TRBV5-8 and TRBJ2-2, the full variable domain reads EAGVTQSPTHLIKTRGQQATLRCSPISGHTSVYWYQQALGLGLQFLLWYDEGEERNRGNFPPRFSGRQFPNYSSELNVNALELEDSALYLCASSFSPGRRTGELFFGEGSRLTVL.

The chain combines TRBV6-5 with TRBJ2-2; D may be TRBD1 or TRBD2 (5 bases each). From germline, CDR1 is MNHEY and CDR2 SVGAGI. V was clipped by 6 bases and J by 0 bases, with 8 bases between them. CDR3 length: 14 amino acids. The CDR3 loop is CASRRGANTGELFF. The CDR3 DNA is TGTGCCAGCAGGAGGGGAGCGAACACCGGGGAGCTGTTTTTT.

This clone was seen only once. The V gene is TRBV30, the J gene TRBJ1-2; unclear D gene. Germline V CDR1 and CDR2: GTSNPN, SVGIG (reference sequence). The V gene lost 4 bases and the J gene lost 4 bases, with 10 bases spanning the gap. The CDR3 totals 12 residues. CDR3 nucleotides: TGTGCCTGGACCGGGTCGCGCTATGGCTACACCTTC. Amino acid sequence: CAWTGSRYGYTF.

V usage is TRBV6-6 and J usage is TRBJ2-4, with D possibly being TRBD1 (6 bases). V lost 6 bases, J lost 8 bases, and 17 bases lay in between. CDR3 length: 14 residues. Germline lookup yields CDR1 MNHNY and CDR2 SVGAGI (reference sequence). CDR3 DNA sequence: TGTGCCAGCAGCCGAGGGCCGGACAGATACATTCAGTACTTC. This encodes CASSRGPDRYIQYF.

This clone showed up just once. This chain uses TRBV12-5 with TRBJ1-2; no clear D. CDR3 length equals 13 residues. Per germline, CDR1 LGHNT and CDR2 FRNRAP. V was pared by 6 bases and J by 5 bases, with 13 bases between. Written as DNA, the CDR3 is TGTGCTAGTGGGGCCTTATCTTATTATGGCTACACCTTC. Translated: CASGALSYYGYTF.

This clone was picked up one time. The genes are TRBV11-2 and TRBJ2-1; the match to TRBD1 covers 8 bases. This CDR3 contains 15 residues. V shed 5 bases and J 3 bases; nucleotides not matched to a gene: 6. CDR1 SGHAT and CDR2 FQNNGV come from the germline V gene. The CDR3 loop reads CASSPSRGLYNEQFF. The DNA for the CDR3 is TGTGCCAGCAGCCCAAGCAGGGGGCTCTACAATGAGCAGTTCTTC.

J is TRBJ2-7 and V is TRBV4-1, with TRBD2 matching 9 bases. Germline values: CDR1 MGHRA, CDR2 YSYEKL. CDR3 length: 17 residues. The J segment lost 3 bases and the V segment lost 0 bases, leaving 9 bases of the junction unmatched. CDR3 nucleotide sequence: TGCGCCAGCAGCCAAGATGGCGAGGCTAGCGGGAACTACGAGCAGTACTTC. This codes for CASSQDGEASGNYEQYF.

V usage is TRBV30 and J usage is TRBJ2-3; D possibly matches TRBD1 or TRBD2 (5 bases each). Per germline, CDR1 GTSNPN and CDR2 SVGIG (reference sequence). The CDR3 is 12 amino acids. DNA of the CDR3: TGTGGGTGGGGGTCTAGCACAGATACGCAGTATTTT. Translation gives CGWGSSTDTQYF.

The chain joins TRBV4-1 to TRBJ1-5, with TRBD1 as a possible D gene (6 bases). The V and J ends lost 0 bases and 7 bases respectively, with 16 bases between them. The CDR3 totals 16 residues. Germline V gene data show CDR1 as MGHRA and CDR2 as YSYEKL. The CDR3 DNA reads TGCGCCAGCAGCCAAGATAAGGGGGTTCTAAGGCAGCCCCAGCATTTT. Translated: CASSQDKGVLRQPQHF.

This clone was seen a handful of times. V and J are TRBV30 and TRBJ2-5; D remains unclear. The length of the CDR3 is 14 residues. V gave up 0 bases and J gave up 4 bases, with 12 bases separating them. In germline, CDR1 is GTSNPN, CDR2 SVGIG (reference sequence). In nucleotides, the CDR3 is TGTGCCTGGAGTGTACTGGGAAAGAGAGAGACCCAGTACTTC. The encoded protein is CAWSVLGKRETQYF.